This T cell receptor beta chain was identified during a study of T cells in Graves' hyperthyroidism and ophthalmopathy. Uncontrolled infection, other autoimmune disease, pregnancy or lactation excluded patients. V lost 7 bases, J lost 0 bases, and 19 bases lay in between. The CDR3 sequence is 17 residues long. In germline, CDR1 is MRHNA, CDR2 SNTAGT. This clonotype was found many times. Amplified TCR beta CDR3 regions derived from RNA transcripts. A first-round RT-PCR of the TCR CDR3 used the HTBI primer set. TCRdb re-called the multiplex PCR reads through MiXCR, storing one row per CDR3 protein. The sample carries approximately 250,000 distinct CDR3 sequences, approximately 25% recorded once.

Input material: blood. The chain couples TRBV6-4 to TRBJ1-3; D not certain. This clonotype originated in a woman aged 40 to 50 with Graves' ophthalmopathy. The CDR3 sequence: CASTSPVATISGNTIYF. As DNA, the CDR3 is TGTGCCAGCACCAGCCCCGTTGCAACTATCTCTGGAAACACCATATATTTT.